A selection of T cell receptor beta chains follows, all from one sample in a study of blood T cell repertoires in COVID-19. Produced via immunoSEQ multiplex PCR; TCRdb's table is partial and in-frame only. Here the sample spans approximately 300,000 clones, under 90% being singletons. The sample taken for sequencing was PBMCs or T cells enriched from blood (not recorded which). These receptors all stem from a man in his 60s who had recovered from COVID-19. CDR3s include the opening cysteine and the closing phenylalanine or tryptophan. Fields, in order: clone size, J gene, V gene, D gene, CDR3 protein, CDR3 DNA. The D gene is left open where the match is weak. Clone size is shown for a subset of rows, as once, few, many or a class of expanded clone.

clone size: -; J gene: TRBJ1-2; V gene: TRBV7-2; D gene: -; CDR3 protein: CASSLGGSYLANYGYTF; CDR3 DNA: TGTGCCAGCAGCTTGGGAGGCTCATACCTAGCTAACTATGGCTACACCTTC
clone size: -; J gene: TRBJ2-7; V gene: TRBV5-1; D gene: TRBD2; CDR3 protein: CASSSLAGPNYEQYF; CDR3 DNA: TGCGCCAGCAGCTCTCTAGCGGGCCCGAACTACGAGCAGTACTTC
clone size: -; J gene: TRBJ2-3; V gene: TRBV7-9; D gene: -; CDR3 protein: CASTEERSADTQYF; CDR3 DNA: TGTGCCAGCACCGAAGAGCGAAGTGCAGATACGCAGTATTTT
clone size: -; J gene: TRBJ2-6; V gene: TRBV5-1; D gene: TRBD2; CDR3 protein: CASSLKGQESLAGVSGANVLTF; CDR3 DNA: TGCGCCAGCAGCTTAAAGGGACAGGAGTCTCTAGCGGGAGTATCCGGGGCCAACGTCCTGACTTTC
clone size: -; J gene: TRBJ1-2; V gene: TRBV6-1; D gene: TRBD1; CDR3 protein: CASSETGANYGYTF; CDR3 DNA: TGTGCCAGCAGTGAGACAGGGGCTAACTATGGCTACACCTTC
clone size: -; J gene: TRBJ2-7; V gene: TRBV2; D gene: -; CDR3 protein: CASNTGYTYEQYF; CDR3 DNA: TGTGCCAGCAATACAGGCTACACCTACGAGCAGTACTTC
clone size: -; J gene: TRBJ1-1; V gene: TRBV6-5; D gene: -; CDR3 protein: CASSLPQANTEAFF; CDR3 DNA: TGTGCCAGCAGCCTCCCACAGGCGAACACTGAAGCTTTCTTT
clone size: few; J gene: TRBJ2-1; V gene: TRBV19; D gene: TRBD1; CDR3 protein: CASSTLDRTYNEQFF; CDR3 DNA: TGTGCCAGTAGTACTTTGGACAGGACTTACAATGAGCAGTTCTTC
clone size: once; J gene: TRBJ1-1; V gene: TRBV18; D gene: -; CDR3 protein: CASSPEQNTEAFF; CDR3 DNA: TGTGCCAGCTCACCAGAACAGAACACTGAAGCTTTCTTT
clone size: -; J gene: TRBJ1-1; V gene: TRBV6-4; D gene: TRBD1; CDR3 protein: CASSVYRGATEAFF; CDR3 DNA: TGTGCCAGCAGTGTCTACAGGGGTGCCACTGAAGCTTTCTTT
clone size: once; J gene: TRBJ2-1; V gene: TRBV4-1; D gene: TRBD2; CDR3 protein: CASSQGTSDDEQFF; CDR3 DNA: TGCGCCAGCAGCCAAGGGACTAGCGACGATGAGCAGTTCTTC
clone size: -; J gene: TRBJ2-7; V gene: TRBV28; D gene: -; CDR3 protein: CASSPSTGTESYEQYF; CDR3 DNA: TGTGCCAGCAGTCCCTCAACCGGGACTGAGTCCTACGAGCAGTACTTC
clone size: -; J gene: TRBJ2-7; V gene: TRBV27; D gene: TRBD1; CDR3 protein: CASAKGQGAEGEQYF; CDR3 DNA: TGTGCCAGCGCAAAAGGACAGGGGGCTGAAGGCGAGCAGTACTTC
clone size: few; J gene: TRBJ1-3; V gene: TRBV9; D gene: -; CDR3 protein: CASSVEKHDSGNTIYF; CDR3 DNA: TGTGCCAGCAGCGTAGAAAAGCATGACTCTGGAAACACCATATATTTT
clone size: -; J gene: TRBJ2-3; V gene: TRBV6-5; D gene: -; CDR3 protein: CASSYSTDGDTQYF; CDR3 DNA: TGTGCCAGCAGTTACTCAACCGACGGGGATACGCAGTATTTT
clone size: -; J gene: TRBJ1-5; V gene: TRBV6-7; D gene: TRBD1; CDR3 protein: CASFKGGGEQPQHF; CDR3 DNA: TGTGCCAGCTTCAAAGGGGGCGGGGAGCAGCCCCAGCATTTT
clone size: -; J gene: TRBJ2-7; V gene: TRBV7-9; D gene: TRBD1; CDR3 protein: CASSQEDRGVHEQYF; CDR3 DNA: TGTGCCAGCAGCCAAGAAGACAGGGGTGTCCACGAGCAGTACTTC
clone size: -; J gene: TRBJ2-5; V gene: TRBV6-2/TRBV6-3; D gene: -; CDR3 protein: CASSYASRGETQYF; CDR3 DNA: TGTGCCAGCAGTTACGCTTCCAGGGGAGAGACCCAGTACTTC
clone size: -; J gene: TRBJ1-2; V gene: TRBV20-1; D gene: TRBD1; CDR3 protein: CSASTGTGDGYTF; CDR3 DNA: TGCAGTGCTAGTACCGGAACAGGGGATGGCTACACCTTC
clone size: -; J gene: TRBJ1-2; V gene: TRBV21-1; D gene: -; CDR3 protein: CASSNGKGLGYTF; CDR3 DNA: TGTGCCAGCAGCAATGGTAAGGGGTTGGGCTACACCTTC
clone size: -; J gene: TRBJ2-5; V gene: TRBV5-1; D gene: -; CDR3 protein: CASSSGRREETQYF; CDR3 DNA: TGCGCCAGCAGCTCGGGACGGAGGGAGGAGACCCAGTACTTC
clone size: -; J gene: TRBJ1-2; V gene: TRBV12-3/TRBV12-4; D gene: TRBD1; CDR3 protein: CASRSTGGYGYTF; CDR3 DNA: TGTGCCAGCAGATCGACAGGGGGCTACGGCTACACCTTC